The 12 T cell receptor beta chains presented below share a single source sample, sequenced in a study of identical twins. MiXCR was run by TCRdb on the 5' RACE reads, yielding one entry per CDR3 protein. Among 640,000 or so distinct CDR3 sequences listed, 5.5% to 6.5% were seen once. The sample was naive T cells sorted from blood. The receptors originated from a man between 18 and 35 years old in good health.

This rearrangement joins TRBV11-2 to TRBJ2-1; 9 bases map to TRBD2. The CDR3 consists of 17 residues. From germline, CDR1 is SGHAT and CDR2 FQNNGV. V shed 1 base and J 10 bases; nucleotides not matched to a gene: 14. For the CDR3, the DNA is TGTGCCAGCAGCTTAGTGGAGGGAGCTAGCGGGAAGGTGGAGCAGTTCTTC. Its translation is CASSLVEGASGKVEQFF.

J is TRBJ2-1 and V is TRBV5-1; 11 positions agree with TRBD2. CDR1 and CDR2 from the germline V gene are SGHRS and YFSETQ. The V and J ends lost 3 bases and 7 bases, in that order; junction bases with no gene match: 6. CDR3 length: 15 residues. The CDR3 bases are TGCGCCAGCAGCTACGGGACTAGCGGAAAAAATGAGCAGTTCTTC. It yields the protein CASSYGTSGKNEQFF.

Ten or more counts support this clonotype. The gene calls are TRBV5-1 and TRBJ2-2, with D tentatively TRBD1 (6 bases). The V gene's germline CDR1 is SGHRS and CDR2 YFSETQ. This CDR3 region has 14 residues. Trimming shortened V by 4 bases and J by 4 bases, and 11 bases separated the two germline ends. The CDR3 region is CASSEQGGTGELFF. Here the CDR3 DNA reads TGCGCCAGCAGCGAACAGGGTGGCACCGGGGAGCTGTTTTTT.

This clonotype was counted at least ten times. This chain joins TRBV27 and TRBJ2-7, with D unresolved. The CDR3 sequence is 17 residues long. Trimming stripped 1 base from V and 4 bases from J, with 20 bases between. Germline CDR1 reads MNHEY; CDR2 reads SMNVEV (reference sequence). For the CDR3, the DNA is TGTGCCAGCAGTTTATTAGCAGGCCAGAATTACGATTACGAGCAGTACTTC. The encoded protein is CASSLLAGQNYDYEQYF.

The V gene is TRBV20-1, the J gene TRBJ2-7; perhaps TRBD1 as D (6 bases). CDR1 is DFQATT and CDR2 is SNEGSKA in the germline V gene (reference sequence). This CDR3 is 14 amino acids long. V lost 3 bases to trimming and J lost 3 bases, with 15 bases between them. The CDR3 loop is CSASAQGPFYEQYF. The DNA for the CDR3 is TGCAGTGCTAGCGCACAGGGTCCCTTCTACGAGCAGTACTTC.

CDR3 region: CASSLGQQSYEQYV. The CDR3 DNA reads as TGTGCCAGCAGCCTGGGACAGCAATCCTACGAGCAGTACGTC. The V and J genes are TRBV11-2 and TRBJ2-7; TRBD1 matches 7 bases. Germline CDR1 is SGHAT and CDR2 is FQNNGV. V shed 5 bases, J shed 1 base, and the junction held 5 bases outside the gene matches. The CDR3 has 14 residues.

This clonotype has a count of ten or more. This chain uses TRBV29-1 with TRBJ2-2, with no clear D. CDR1 SQVTM and CDR2 ANQGSEA come from the germline V gene. The CDR3 is made up of 13 amino acids. The V end lost 7 bases, the J end lost 0 bases, and 9 bases lay between the germline ends. CDR3 protein: CSGTSTNTGELFF. The CDR3 region has the DNA TGCAGCGGTACAAGTACGAACACCGGGGAGCTGTTTTTT.

This clonotype was counted ten times or more. The chain joins TRBV20-1 to TRBJ2-4, with D possibly TRBD2 on 6 matching bases. V lost 1 base and J 0 bases, leaving 10 bases between the germline ends. Germline assignment: CDR1 DFQATT and CDR2 SNEGSKA (reference sequence). This CDR3 has 15 residues. The CDR3 DNA reads TGCAGTGCTAGAGCGGGGGAAGTAGCCAAAAACATTCAGTACTTC. Amino acid sequence: CSARAGEVAKNIQYF.

There are many counts of this clonotype. The gene calls are TRBV20-1 and TRBJ2-5; D assignment may be TRBD1 or TRBD2 (6 bases each). The CDR3 is made up of 15 amino acids. Germline loops: CDR1 DFQATT, CDR2 SNEGSKA (reference sequence). V was trimmed by 6 bases and J by 5 bases, leaving 22 bases between them. CDR3 sequence: CSAPPPSGGGETQYF. The DNA for the CDR3 is TGCAGTGCCCCTCCGCCAAGCGGAGGGGGTGAGACCCAGTACTTC.

The chain uses TRBV3-1 and TRBJ2-2, with D uncertain. Trimming shortened V by 1 base and J by 5 bases, and 8 bases separated the two germline ends. This CDR3 is built from 14 residues. Germline CDR1 and CDR2: LGHDT and YNNKEL (reference sequence). The CDR3 here is CASSQASATGELFF. CDR3 DNA sequence: TGTGCCAGCAGCCAAGCCTCTGCAACCGGGGAGCTGTTTTTT. The full variable domain, rest sourced from reference TRBV3-1 and TRBJ2-2, is DTAVSQTPKYLVTQMGNDKSIKCEQNLGHDTMYWYKQDSKKFLKIMFSYNNKELIINETVPNRFSPKSPDKAHLNLHINSLELGDSAVYFCASSQASATGELFFGEGSRLTVL.

This clonotype has only a few counts. This chain links TRBV5-1 with TRBJ2-4, with 7 nucleotides matching TRBD1. Germline V gene lookup returns CDR1 SGHRS and CDR2 YFSETQ. The CDR3 spans 16 residues. J gave up 6 bases and V 3 bases, and 12 bases lay outside the gene matches. The CDR3 loop reads CASSWGQGDPRNIQYF. DNA of the CDR3: TGCGCCAGCAGCTGGGGGCAGGGGGACCCCCGAAACATTCAGTACTTC.

This clonotype was detected ten times or more. The chain has TRBV6-1 and TRBJ2-5; the match to TRBD2 covers 10 bases. The CDR3 contains 16 residues. CDR1 is MNHNS, CDR2 SASEGT, per germline. J was trimmed by 4 bases and V by 8 bases; bases with no gene match: 13. CDR3 sequence: CASFQPRAGGLETQYF. The DNA for the CDR3 is TGTGCCAGCTTCCAGCCTCGAGCGGGAGGGTTAGAGACCCAGTACTTC.